A single sample gave rise to the 5 T cell receptor beta chains below, sequenced in a study of blood T cell repertoires in COVID-19. Only in-frame clones appear in the TCRdb table, and some are missing; sequencing was by immunoSEQ multiplex PCR. Of 100,000 to 150,000 clones in the sample, roughly 74% were seen once. The specimen sequenced was peripheral blood. These receptors all stem from a man aged 80 or over with COVID-19, enrolled during active disease.

The rearrangement joins TRBV5-1 to TRBJ2-3, with TRBD1 matching 7 bases. CDR3 length equals 15 residues. With V trimmed by 5 bases and J by 2 bases, 8 bases remained unmatched. Germline CDR1 is SGHRS and CDR2 is YFSETQ. The CDR3 sequence is CASSSTGPFTDTQYF. CDR3 bases: TGCGCCAGCAGTTCGACAGGGCCGTTCACAGATACGCAGTATTTT.

V and J are TRBV6-5 and TRBJ2-2; 8 bases are a match to TRBD1. Germline V gene lookup returns CDR1 MNHEY and CDR2 SVGAGI. The junction had 12 bases not matched to a gene; V was cut back by 8 bases and J by 7 bases. The CDR3 sequence is 15 residues long. CDR3 loop: CASLYPRGQGGELFF. DNA for the CDR3: TGTGCCAGCCTCTATCCCAGGGGGCAAGGCGGGGAGCTGTTTTTT.

The J gene is TRBJ2-1, the V gene TRBV10-3; 11 bases are shared with TRBD2. Germline values: CDR1 ENHRY, CDR2 SYGVKD. The CDR3 sequence is 13 residues long. After removal of 10 bases from V and 7 bases from J, the junction contained 6 bases not matched to a gene. CDR3 in amino acids: CASSGRAENEQFF. CDR3 coding DNA: TGTGCCAGTAGCGGGAGGGCCGAGAATGAGCAGTTCTTC.

The chain is built from TRBV6-2 or TRBV6-3 and TRBJ1-5; D not resolved. The CDR3 is 14 residues long. CDR1 is MNHEY, CDR2 SVGEGT, per germline. Trimming stripped 5 bases from V and 6 bases from J, with 14 bases between. The CDR3: CASSHTMRGQPQHF. Written as DNA, the CDR3 is TGTGCCAGCAGTCATACAATGCGCGGTCAGCCCCAGCATTTT.

This clone was counted a few times. V and J are TRBV6-5 and TRBJ2-1; TRBD1 is a possible D gene (5 bases). The CDR3 is 16 residues long. Trimming took off 3 bases at V and 4 bases at J, with 16 bases between the two ends. Looked up from germline, CDR1 is MNHEY and CDR2 is SVGAGI. DNA for the CDR3: TGTGCCAGCAGTTATTTAGGGGTGGCAGGATACAATGAGCAGTTCTTC. Amino acids: CASSYLGVAGYNEQFF.